This TCR beta chain was found in a study of shared clonotypes between healthy human individuals. Study as a whole: The donor pool was made up of a couple of women and a few men aged 18 to 49.

300 ng DNA, tens of thousands of T cell genomes, went into unsorted PBMC replicate PCRs. Here immunoSEQ multiplex PCR was the method, and the copy in TCRdb shows in-frame clones only, minus some. This table has about 480,000 clones, around 74% appearing once. The CDR3 has 14 amino acids. Germline V gene lookup returns CDR1 LNHDA and CDR2 SQIVND (reference sequence). The germline V and J ends were trimmed by 3 bases and 2 bases, with 9 bases remaining between them. All participating donors were Caucasian adults from Nashville, Tennessee. The sequence was collected from a woman aged 40 to 49 in good health. Some clones in this sample may be carry-over from other donors' samples. The specimen sequenced was PBMCs. The chain is built from TRBV19 and TRBJ2-3; no definite D call. The CDR3 sequence is CASSIGQDTDTQYF. The CDR3, as DNA: TGTGCCAGTAGTATCGGGCAGGACACAGATACGCAGTATTTT.